Shown below are 32 T cell receptor beta chains from a single sample sequenced in a study of blood T cell repertoires in COVID-19. TCRdb keeps only in-frame clones here, not all; method: immunoSEQ multiplex PCR. The sample consists of about 310,000 clones, around 90% of them appearing once. The material sequenced was peripheral blood. The source of these receptors is a man aged 45 to 65 with active or convalescent COVID-19.

The V and J genes are TRBV7-9 and TRBJ2-7, with TRBD2 identical over 15 bases. With V trimmed by 3 bases and J by 9 bases, 3 bases remained unmatched. From germline, CDR1 is SEHNR and CDR2 FQNEAQ (reference sequence). This CDR3 is built from 14 residues. The CDR3 region has the DNA TGTGCCAGCAGCTTTGGGACTAGCGGGAGGCGGCAGTACTTC. Translated, it gives CASSFGTSGRRQYF.

V usage is TRBV7-2 and J usage is TRBJ1-6; D remains unclear. Germline V gives CDR1 SGHTA, CDR2 FQGNSA. This CDR3 region has 15 residues. Trimming stripped 3 bases from V and 5 bases from J, with 11 bases between. CDR3 amino acids: CASSFQADHNSPLHF. CDR3 nucleotides: TGTGCCAGCAGCTTTCAGGCAGACCATAATTCACCCCTCCACTTT. Full variable domain (remainder filled in from reference TRBV7-2 and TRBJ1-6): GAGVSQSPSNKVTEKGKDVELRCDPISGHTALYWYRQSLGQGLEFLIYFQGNSAPDKSGLPSDRFSAERTGGSVSTLTIQRTQQEDSAVYLCASSFQADHNSPLHFGNGTRLTVT.

The chain is built from TRBV7-9 and TRBJ2-7; D may be TRBD1 (5 bases). With 4 bases removed from V and 2 bases from J, the gap between germline ends came to 12 bases. Germline V gives CDR1 SEHNR, CDR2 FQNEAQ (reference sequence). The length of the CDR3 is 14 residues. CDR3 amino acids: CASSSRQNTYEQYF. The CDR3 region has the DNA TGTGCCAGCAGCTCGCGACAGAATACCTACGAGCAGTACTTC.

The genes are TRBV5-1 and TRBJ2-3; D is possibly TRBD2 (7 bases). Trimming pared 0 bases from V and 0 bases from J, leaving 20 bases between. Germline values: CDR1 SGHRS, CDR2 YFSETQ. This CDR3 region has 19 residues. CDR3: CASSLATIGGVPSTDTQYF. CDR3 nucleotide sequence: TGCGCCAGCAGCTTGGCAACCATAGGGGGGGTCCCTAGCACAGATACGCAGTATTTT.

V and J are TRBV6-2 or TRBV6-3 and TRBJ1-5; possible D gene TRBD1, 6 bases. Per germline, CDR1 MNHEY and CDR2 SVGEGT. Deletions cut 2 bases from V and 4 bases from J, with 12 bases between. This CDR3 is built from 15 residues. The chain's CDR3 is CASSYGQGINQPQHF. The CDR3 DNA is TGTGCCAGCAGTTACGGGCAGGGGATAAATCAGCCCCAGCATTTT.

Remarks on this clone: This sample also contains other DNA sequences that code for the same CDR3. This chain links TRBV27 with TRBJ1-4; D might be TRBD1 (5 bases). V lost 1 base and J 6 bases, leaving 12 bases between the germline ends. The germline V gene encodes CDR1 MNHEY and CDR2 SMNVEV (reference sequence). The CDR3 totals 15 residues. As DNA, the CDR3 is TGTGCCAGCAGTTTATGGTCAGGGAAAGATGAAAAACTGTTTTTT. Its protein product is CASSLWSGKDEKLFF.

The chain has TRBV5-1 and TRBJ1-1; D ambiguous. This CDR3 is 13 amino acids long. V shed 4 bases and J shed 1 base, with 8 bases lying between them. Per germline, CDR1 SGHRS and CDR2 YFSETQ. CDR3 DNA sequence: TGCGCCAGCAGCCCCCAGGCGAACACTGAAGCTTTCTTT. Its translation is CASSPQANTEAFF.

J is TRBJ1-4 and V is TRBV18; TRBD1 agrees at 9 bases. The trim removed 6 bases at V and 5 bases at J, leaving 13 bases unmatched. This CDR3 comprises 17 residues. Per the germline V gene, CDR1 is KGHSH and CDR2 is LQKENI. Here the CDR3 DNA reads TGTGCCAGCTCTCCGGTCCCGGGACAGGGCGAAAATGAAAAACTGTTTTTT. Encoded protein: CASSPVPGQGENEKLFF.

The chain joins TRBV9 to TRBJ2-7; 12 bases line up with TRBD2. After removal of 3 bases from V and 1 base from J, the junction contained 2 bases not matched to a gene. This CDR3 comprises 15 residues. Per the germline V gene, CDR1 is SGDLS and CDR2 is YYNGEE. The CDR3 region is CASSAGLAGSYEQYF. The CDR3 DNA follows: TGTGCCAGCAGCGCCGGACTAGCGGGGTCCTACGAGCAGTACTTC.

The chain joins TRBV7-8 to TRBJ2-7, with D hard to call. The germline V gene encodes CDR1 SGHVS and CDR2 FQNEAQ. CDR3 length: 14 amino acids. V was shortened by 0 bases and J by 4 bases, with 10 bases between the two germline ends. The CDR3, as DNA: TGTGCCAGCAGCTTAGCGCTCGACGGGTACGAGCAGTACTTC. Translation: CASSLALDGYEQYF.

The chain uses TRBV24-1 and TRBJ1-6; 10 nucleotides line up with TRBD1. Germline CDR1 is KGHDR and CDR2 is SFDVKD. This CDR3 has 16 residues. J gave up 9 bases and V 2 bases, and 6 bases lay outside the gene matches. CDR3 sequence: CATSDSRQGASSPLHF. CDR3 nucleotides: TGTGCCACCAGTGATTCCCGACAGGGGGCAAGTTCACCCCTCCACTTT.

The chain uses TRBV28 and TRBJ1-3; 8 nucleotides line up with TRBD1. The germline V gene has CDR1 MDHEN and CDR2 SYDVKM. This CDR3 comprises 16 residues. The junction had 10 bases not matched to a gene; V was cut back by 5 bases and J by 4 bases. The CDR3: CASSPDRGSLGNTIYF. The CDR3 DNA reads as TGTGCCAGCAGTCCCGACAGGGGTTCGTTGGGAAACACCATATATTTT.

The chain carries TRBV19 and TRBJ2-2, with D perhaps matching TRBD2 (5 bases). Germline V lookup: CDR1 LNHDA, CDR2 SQIVND (reference sequence). The CDR3 contains 14 residues. Trimming cost V 7 bases and J 4 bases, with 13 bases left between them. The CDR3 DNA follows: TGTGCCAGTACCCTAACCGGGGTCACCGGGGAGCTGTTTTTT. The encoded protein is CASTLTGVTGELFF.

The chain recombines TRBV28 with TRBJ1-3; 9 bases are a match to TRBD1. The V gene end was trimmed by 4 bases and the J gene end by 3 bases; junction bases not matched to a gene: 7. Germline CDR1 and CDR2: MDHEN and SYDVKM. This CDR3 has 16 residues. CDR3 sequence: CASSSTGGTFGNTIYF. The CDR3 region has the DNA TGTGCCAGCAGTTCGACAGGGGGGACGTTTGGAAACACCATATATTTT.

With respect to this clone: Germline and junction disagree at one end, which may indicate a read error. The gene calls are TRBV7-3 and TRBJ2-1; perhaps TRBD2 as D (5 bases). The CDR3 length is 15 residues. CDR1 SGHTA and CDR2 FQGTGA come from the germline V gene. This CDR3 is CASSLTSSSYNEQFF. For the CDR3, the DNA is TGTGCCAGCAGCCTAACTAGTAGCTCCTACAATGAGCAGTTCTTC.

This clone was counted only a few times. The rearrangement joins TRBV3-1 (or the pseudogene TRBV3-2) to TRBJ2-7, with D possibly being TRBD2 (6 bases). Trimming stripped 1 base from V and 0 bases from J, with 7 bases between. The length of the CDR3 is 14 residues. Germline V gives CDR1 LGHDT, CDR2 YNNKEL (reference sequence). The CDR3 loop is CASSQGDFSYEQYF. The CDR3 nucleotides read TGTGCCAGCAGCCAAGGGGACTTCTCCTACGAGCAGTACTTC.

This chain joins TRBV7-9 and TRBJ1-4; 9 positions agree with TRBD1. With V trimmed by 5 bases and J by 4 bases, 11 bases remained unmatched. CDR1 SEHNR and CDR2 FQNEAQ come from the germline V gene (reference sequence). The CDR3 covers 17 residues. CDR3 sequence reads: CASSTTGGGGINEKLFF. CDR3 sequence (DNA): TGTGCCAGCAGCACCACAGGGGGCGGGGGAATTAATGAAAAACTGTTTTTT.

This chain connects TRBV5-5 to TRBJ2-1; TRBD2 aligns across 14 bases. The CDR3 extends over 16 amino acids. Losses at the gene ends were 0 bases for V and 12 bases for J; bases not matched to a gene: 8. Per germline, CDR1 SGHKS and CDR2 YYEKEE (reference sequence). The DNA for the CDR3 is TGTGCCAGCAGCTTGGGCGGGACTAGCGGGAGTTTAGGGCAGTTCTTC. It encodes CASSLGGTSGSLGQFF.

The chain combines TRBV18 with TRBJ1-4; weak D call: TRBD1 (5 bases). The CDR3 has 16 residues. Trimming removed 3 bases at V and 0 bases at J, with 11 bases between. Germline V CDR1 and CDR2: KGHSH, LQKENI. The CDR3 reads CASSPQDRTTNEKLFF. CDR3 nucleotide sequence: TGTGCCAGCTCACCGCAAGACAGAACAACTAATGAAAAACTGTTTTTT.

The genes are TRBV28 and TRBJ1-5; D remains ambiguous. The V end was cut by 3 bases, the J end by 2 bases, with 11 bases between. The CDR3 runs to 15 residues. Germline CDR1 is MDHEN and CDR2 is SYDVKM. The CDR3 loop reads CASSFGGLGNQPQHF. DNA for the CDR3: TGTGCCAGCAGTTTTGGAGGGTTGGGCAATCAGCCCCAGCATTTT.

This chain links TRBV19 with TRBJ1-4, with a tentative D call TRBD1 (6 bases). Germline V gives CDR1 LNHDA, CDR2 SQIVND (reference sequence). This CDR3 spans 16 amino acids. The germline V and J ends were trimmed by 4 bases and 2 bases, with 14 bases remaining between them. The CDR3 nucleotides are TGTGCCAGTAGTACGGGACAAAGGAGGACTAATGAAAAACTGTTTTTT. Its protein product is CASSTGQRRTNEKLFF.

The J gene is TRBJ1-2, the V gene TRBV7-2, with no clear D. There are 16 residues in the CDR3. The V end lost 2 bases, the J end lost 0 bases, and 13 bases lay between the germline ends. Looked up from germline, CDR1 is SGHTA and CDR2 is FQGNSA. The CDR3 coding sequence is TGTGCCAGCAGCTTAATGAAAACAGCAGCTAACTATGGCTACACCTTC. Translated, it gives CASSLMKTAANYGYTF.

This chain uses TRBV28 with TRBJ1-2, with D perhaps TRBD1 (5 bases). CDR1 and CDR2 from the germline V gene are MDHEN and SYDVKM. CDR3 length equals 13 residues. V shed 8 bases and J shed 4 bases, with 14 bases lying between them. The CDR3 reads CASGSGDSYGYTF. The CDR3 DNA reads TGTGCCAGCGGTTCGGGGGATTCCTATGGCTACACCTTC.

J is TRBJ1-1 and V is TRBV9; D call uncertain. The CDR3 has 14 residues. V was trimmed by 7 bases and J by 2 bases, leaving 15 bases between them. Germline V gene data show CDR1 as SGDLS and CDR2 as YYNGEE. The CDR3 DNA reads TGTGCCAGCCGCGCCGGGTCTGGAAACACTGAAGCTTTCTTT. Translating gives CASRAGSGNTEAFF.

V and J are TRBV5-1 and TRBJ2-2, with TRBD1 matching 10 bases. Per germline, CDR1 SGHRS and CDR2 YFSETQ. The CDR3 consists of 15 residues. The junction had 5 bases not matched to a gene; V was cut back by 4 bases and J by 5 bases. Here the CDR3 DNA reads TGCGCCAGCAGCCCCAGGACAGGGGGAACCGGGGAGCTGTTTTTT. Translated: CASSPRTGGTGELFF.

This sequence joins TRBV7-9 and TRBJ1-5; D unclear. CDR3 length: 13 residues. V lost 1 base, J lost 4 bases, and 5 bases lay in between. Per the germline V gene, CDR1 is SEHNR and CDR2 is FQNEAQ (reference sequence). The CDR3 bases are TGTGCCAGCAGCTTAGACGGGAATCAGCCCCAGCATTTT. It codes for CASSLDGNQPQHF.

V usage is TRBV5-1 and J usage is TRBJ2-1; 10 nucleotides line up with TRBD2. Trimming cost V 1 base and J 0 bases; bases outside gene matches: 1. In germline, CDR1 is SGHRS, CDR2 YFSETQ. The CDR3 consists of 16 residues. The CDR3 nucleotides are TGCGCCAGCAGCTTGCCTAGCGGGGGCTCCTACAATGAGCAGTTCTTC. Amino acids: CASSLPSGGSYNEQFF.

This CDR3 is CASSHLRGFSYEQYF. The CDR3 coding sequence is TGCGCCAGCAGCCACCTCAGGGGATTCTCCTACGAGCAGTACTTC. This chain joins TRBV4-1 and TRBJ2-7, with D perhaps TRBD1 (6 bases). Germline V gene data show CDR1 as MGHRA and CDR2 as YSYEKL. CDR3 size: 15 residues. Trimming left V 3 bases short and J 0 bases short, with 12 bases between.

With regard to this clone: Other DNA sequences in the same sample also yield this CDR3. CDR3 coding DNA: TGTGCCAGCAGTTTAAGGGGGAACTATGGCTACACCTTC. Translation: CASSLRGNYGYTF. The J gene is TRBJ1-2, the V gene TRBV27, with D possibly being TRBD1 (6 bases). There are 13 residues in the CDR3. V lost 2 bases to trimming and J lost 2 bases, with 6 bases between them. Looked up from germline, CDR1 is MNHEY and CDR2 is SMNVEV (reference sequence).

This clone was seen only a few times. The chain carries TRBV28 and TRBJ1-2, with D possibly matching TRBD1 (6 bases). Germline V CDR1 and CDR2: MDHEN, SYDVKM. The CDR3 contains 14 residues. V was trimmed by 2 bases and J by 4 bases, leaving 11 bases between them. The CDR3 nucleotides read TGTGCCAGCAGTTTAGCTACAGGGACCTATGGCTACACCTTC. It translates to CASSLATGTYGYTF.

The chain uses TRBV4-1 and TRBJ2-3; tentative D call: TRBD2 (5 bases). The CDR3 has 15 residues. Germline V lookup: CDR1 MGHRA, CDR2 YSYEKL. Trimming stripped 4 bases from V and 4 bases from J, with 15 bases between. CDR3 nucleotides: TGCGCCAGCAGCCGTAGCGTGAATGGGGCAGATACGCAGTATTTT. This encodes CASSRSVNGADTQYF.

The rearrangement joins TRBV6-5 to TRBJ1-6, with D maybe TRBD1 (6 bases). The V gene's germline CDR1 is MNHEY and CDR2 SVGAGI. Trimming removed 5 bases from V and 5 bases from J, with 13 bases in between. CDR3 length equals 15 residues. CDR3 residues: CASSPGQWNNSPLHF. The CDR3 DNA follows: TGTGCCAGCAGTCCCGGACAGTGGAATAATTCACCCCTCCACTTT.